One T cell receptor beta chain is described in this entry. This entry belongs to a study of cytomegalovirus exposure and HLA in healthy donors. The repertoire was sequenced with immunoSEQ multiplex PCR; TCRdb's copy has only in-frame clones and lacks some. There are around 70,000 clones in the sample; less than 95% occur only once, and 0.5% to 0.65% lies in the top ten. The germline V gene has CDR1 SGHTA and CDR2 FQGTGA. CDR3 length equals 16 residues. Trimming took 6 bases from V and 2 from J, leaving 14 bases between them. The sequenced material came from PBMCs. The chain carries TRBV7-3 and TRBJ1-6; D gene uncertain. The TCR originated in a woman aged 18-30 years in good health and CMV-seronegative. CDR3 DNA: TGTGCCAGCAGGTTCCCTGGGAGTCCCTATAATTCACCCCTCCACTTT. This gives the protein CASRFPGSPYNSPLHF.